The 26 T cell receptor beta chains below come from one sample, sequenced in a study of blood T cell repertoires in COVID-19. Sequencing was performed with immunoSEQ multiplex PCR; in TCRdb, only in-frame clones are kept and a portion is missing. The sample carries some 170,000 clones, roughly 82% recorded once. Sequencing was performed on peripheral blood. The receptor set was obtained from a woman in her sixties or seventies with acute or convalescent COVID-19.

This chain links TRBV15 with TRBJ1-5; TRBD1 matches 11 bases. The germline CDR1 and CDR2 sequences are LNHNV and YYDKDF (reference sequence). Trimming took 0 bases from V and 0 from J; bases not matched to a gene: 7. CDR3 length: 19 residues. This CDR3 is CATSRDRTGGRYSNQPQHF. CDR3 coding DNA: TGTGCCACCAGCAGAGATCGGACAGGGGGCCGTTATAGCAATCAGCCCCAGCATTTT.

The V gene is TRBV6-6, the J gene TRBJ2-7; TRBD2 agrees at 7 bases. Germline values: CDR1 MNHNY, CDR2 SVGAGI (reference sequence). Unmatched junction bases numbered 8, after V lost 6 bases and J lost 0 bases. The CDR3 totals 15 residues. CDR3 in amino acids: CASSSPSGPSYEQYF. For the CDR3, the DNA is TGTGCCAGCAGCTCCCCTAGCGGACCCTCCTACGAGCAGTACTTC.

This clone was found a few times. The gene calls are TRBV10-3 and TRBJ2-1; either TRBD1 or TRBD2 may supply D (7 bases each). This CDR3 is 14 amino acids long. V gave up 6 bases and J gave up 7 bases, with 16 bases separating them. CDR1 is ENHRY and CDR2 is SYGVKD in the germline V gene. The CDR3 sequence is CAIREDRRGNEQFF. CDR3 nucleotide sequence: TGTGCCATCAGGGAGGACAGGCGGGGGAATGAGCAGTTCTTC.

The chain combines TRBV7-2 with TRBJ1-2; 9 bases are shared with TRBD1. The CDR3 has 17 amino acids. CDR1 is SGHTA and CDR2 is FQGNSA in the germline V gene. The V gene end was trimmed by 2 bases and the J gene end by 4 bases; junction bases not matched to a gene: 11. The CDR3 region is CASSLSVRGQGGYGYTF. The CDR3 DNA is TGTGCCAGCAGCTTATCGGTCCGGGGACAGGGAGGCTATGGCTACACCTTC.

The chain links TRBV4-3 to TRBJ1-4; D might be TRBD1 (6 bases). With 8 bases removed from V and 7 bases from J, the gap between germline ends came to 20 bases. Germline V CDR1 and CDR2: LGHNA, YSLEER. This CDR3 is 15 amino acids long. CDR3 sequence (DNA): TGCGCCAGCGATCGTGGATCAGGGGAGATTGAAAAACTGTTTTTT. The encoded protein is CASDRGSGEIEKLFF.

The CDR3 DNA sequence: TGTGCCAGCAGTTATGAACTATATGGCACTGAAGCTTTCTTT. Protein: CASSYELYGTEAFF. V gene TRBV6-5 combines with J gene TRBJ1-1, with unresolved D. Germline V gene sequence: CDR1 MNHEY, CDR2 SVGAGI. The CDR3 consists of 14 residues. The V end lost 3 bases, the J end lost 4 bases, and 12 bases lay between the germline ends.

V usage is TRBV18 and J usage is TRBJ2-1; a weak D match, TRBD1 (6 bases). Trimming stripped 2 bases from V and 8 bases from J, with 19 bases between. The CDR3 consists of 16 residues. Per the germline V gene, CDR1 is KGHSH and CDR2 is LQKENI. CDR3 coding DNA: TGTGCCAGCTCACCAGATAACAGGGACGGTCGGGATGAGCAGTTCTTC. It translates to CASSPDNRDGRDEQFF.

The chain carries TRBV4-1 and TRBJ1-1, with 8 bases aligning to TRBD1. This CDR3 has 14 residues. With 4 bases clipped from V and 7 bases from J, the junction kept 8 bases outside the gene matches. The germline CDR1 and CDR2 sequences are MGHRA and YSYEKL. As DNA, the CDR3 is TGCGCCAGCAGCCGAGACAGGGGCTCTGATGAAGCTTTCTTT. Amino acids: CASSRDRGSDEAFF.

The chain couples TRBV7-9 to TRBJ2-3; 11 bases match TRBD1. The CDR3 runs to 17 residues. CDR1 and CDR2 from the germline V gene are SEHNR and FQNEAQ (reference sequence). V shed 1 base and J 5 bases; nucleotides not matched to a gene: 8. CDR3 sequence: CASSLGLDRGRRDTQYF. The CDR3 DNA is TGTGCCAGCAGCTTAGGTCTGGACAGGGGGCGCAGAGATACGCAGTATTTT. The full variable domain, in which reference TRBV7-9 and TRBJ2-3 provide the parts outside the CDR3, is DTGVSQNPRHKITKRGQNVTFRCDPISEHNRLYWYRQTLGQGPEFLTYFQNEAQLEKSRLLSDRFSAERPKGSFSTLEIQRTEQGDSAMYLCASSLGLDRGRRDTQYFGPGTRLTVL.

V and J are TRBV4-1 and TRBJ2-1; 7 bases match TRBD2. Unmatched junction bases numbered 10, after V lost 1 base and J lost 10 bases. This CDR3 contains 15 residues. Per germline, CDR1 MGHRA and CDR2 YSYEKL. CDR3 loop: CASSQGWGGNREQFF. In DNA form, the CDR3 reads TGCGCCAGCAGCCAAGGGTGGGGGGGGAACAGGGAGCAGTTCTTC.

The chain joins TRBV18 to TRBJ1-1; 10 bases map to TRBD1. This CDR3 has 14 residues. V gave up 1 base and J gave up 8 bases; unmatched junction bases: 4. CDR1 is KGHSH and CDR2 is LQKENI in the germline V gene. The CDR3 bases are TGTGCCAGCTCACCACGAAGACAGGGGGCCGAAGCTTTCTTT. Amino acids: CASSPRRQGAEAFF.

V gene TRBV20-1 combines with J gene TRBJ2-7; 8 bases align to TRBD1. Looked up from germline, CDR1 is DFQATT and CDR2 is SNEGSKA (reference sequence). The length of the CDR3 is 16 residues. V dropped 3 bases and J dropped 6; count of bases not matched to a gene: 16. The CDR3 reads CSASEFGDRPPVEQYF. CDR3 nucleotides: TGCAGTGCTAGTGAGTTTGGGGACAGGCCACCGGTCGAGCAGTACTTC.

The chain has TRBV4-1 and TRBJ1-4; 9 bases map to TRBD1. The junction had 16 bases not matched to a gene; V was cut back by 4 bases and J by 4 bases. The CDR3 is 19 residues long. CDR1 is MGHRA, CDR2 YSYEKL, per germline. Written as DNA, the CDR3 is TGCGCCAGCAGCCTAACCGGGACAGGGAGGTCGGGCGGTAATGAAAAACTGTTTTTT. It encodes CASSLTGTGRSGGNEKLFF.

CDR3 sequence (DNA): TGTGCCAGCAGCTCGGGGACTCTAAACACTGAAGCTTTCTTT. Protein: CASSSGTLNTEAFF. The chain carries TRBV7-8 and TRBJ1-1, with D possibly being TRBD1 (5 bases). V lost 4 bases and J lost 2, with 11 bases in between. The CDR3 is 14 amino acids. Germline V lookup: CDR1 SGHVS, CDR2 FQNEAQ. Looking up the rest from reference TRBV7-8 and TRBJ1-1 gives the full variable domain: GAGVSQSPRYKVAKRGQDVALRCDPISGHVSLFWYQQALGQGPEFLTYFQNEAQLDKSGLPSDRFFAERPEGSVSTLKIQRTQQEDSAVYLCASSSGTLNTEAFFGQGTRLTVV.

V and J are TRBV30 and TRBJ1-4; TRBD1 matches 8 bases. The CDR3 has 15 residues. V was clipped by 0 bases and J by 10 bases; unmatched bases: 10. CDR1 is GTSNPN, CDR2 SVGIG, per germline (reference sequence). CDR3 amino acids: CAWSVGDRSLGKLFF. CDR3 nucleotide sequence: TGTGCCTGGAGTGTGGGGGACAGGAGCCTTGGAAAACTGTTTTTT.

The sample holds one count of this clone. The J gene is TRBJ1-6, the V gene TRBV5-1; 7 bases match TRBD1. The germline CDR1 and CDR2 sequences are SGHRS and YFSETQ. This CDR3 spans 15 amino acids. V shed 3 bases, J shed 5 bases, and the junction held 5 bases outside the gene matches. This CDR3 reads CASSWGTDDNSPLHF. CDR3 nucleotides: TGCGCCAGCAGCTGGGGGACAGACGATAATTCACCCCTCCACTTT.

V gene TRBV15 combines with J gene TRBJ1-4; D gene unclear. V lost 0 bases and J 4 bases, leaving 12 bases between the germline ends. Germline V gene data show CDR1 as LNHNV and CDR2 as YYDKDF (reference sequence). CDR3 length: 16 residues. CDR3 sequence reads: CATSRDPSSLNEKLFF. CDR3 bases: TGTGCCACCAGCAGAGATCCCTCCAGTCTTAATGAAAAACTGTTTTTT.

In its sample, this clone was seen once. The V call is TRBV30, the J call TRBJ1-1; maybe TRBD1 (5 bases). Germline loops: CDR1 GTSNPN, CDR2 SVGIG (reference sequence). Trimming took off 5 bases at V and 1 base at J, with 11 bases between the two ends. This CDR3 contains 13 residues. Here the CDR3 DNA reads TGTGCCTGGCAGCTGCAGGGGAACACTGAAGCTTTCTTT. This encodes CAWQLQGNTEAFF. Full variable domain (outside the CDR3, taken from reference TRBV30 and TRBJ1-1): SQTIHQWPATLVQPVGSPLSLECTVEGTSNPNLYWYRQAAGRGLQLLFYSVGIGQISSEVPQNLSASRPQDRQFILSSKKLLLSDSGFYLCAWQLQGNTEAFFGQGTRLTVV.

The V call is TRBV7-9, the J call TRBJ1-3, with 9 bases fitting TRBD1. From germline, CDR1 is SEHNR and CDR2 FQNEAQ (reference sequence). This CDR3 comprises 15 residues. V lost 2 bases, J lost 3 bases, and 2 bases stayed unmatched. CDR3 residues: CASSLTGGGGNTIYF. For the CDR3, the DNA is TGTGCCAGCAGCTTAACAGGGGGCGGTGGAAACACCATATATTTT.

The rearrangement links TRBV28 to TRBJ2-2; D is unresolved. Germline values: CDR1 MDHEN, CDR2 SYDVKM. V lost 1 base and J lost 0, with 18 bases in between. The CDR3 runs 19 residues. The CDR3 protein is CASSLLGSPLKSNTGELFF. The CDR3 nucleotides read TGTGCCAGCAGTTTATTGGGCTCCCCACTTAAATCGAACACCGGGGAGCTGTTTTTT.

The rearrangement joins TRBV28 to TRBJ1-4, with D tentatively TRBD1 (6 bases). Trimming took 5 bases from V and 5 from J, leaving 12 bases between them. The CDR3 is 14 amino acids. Germline V gene data show CDR1 as MDHEN and CDR2 as SYDVKM. The CDR3 nucleotides are TGTGCCAGCAGTATATCTGGACAGAATGAAAAACTGTTTTTT. This translates into CASSISGQNEKLFF.

The CDR3 is CASSEAKAAGGPYEQYF. The CDR3, as DNA: TGTGCCAGCAGTGAAGCGAAGGCTGCGGGAGGGCCCTACGAGCAGTACTTC. V gene TRBV2 combines with J gene TRBJ2-7; 9 nucleotides match TRBD2. The CDR3 contains 17 residues. V lost 0 bases, J lost 2 bases, and 8 bases stayed unmatched. Germline V CDR1 and CDR2: SNHLY, FYNNEI.

CDR3 coding DNA: TGCGCCAGCAGCCATGGGACAGGGCAAGTCGAGCAGTACTTC. Translating it yields CASSHGTGQVEQYF. This chain connects TRBV5-1 to TRBJ2-7, with 9 bases that match TRBD1. The CDR3 runs to 14 residues. V shed 4 bases and J 6 bases; nucleotides not matched to a gene: 8. Germline CDR1 SGHRS, CDR2 YFSETQ.

This clone was recorded once. The V gene is TRBV28, the J gene TRBJ1-2, with D tentatively TRBD1 (6 bases). V was trimmed by 6 bases and J by 1 base, leaving 9 bases between them. The CDR3 has 13 amino acids. CDR1 and CDR2 from the germline V gene are MDHEN and SYDVKM. CDR3 nucleotides: TGTGCCAGCAGAAGGACAGTTAACTATGGCTACACCTTC. Translating it yields CASRRTVNYGYTF.

This chain connects TRBV27 to TRBJ1-2, with TRBD1 matching over 11 bases. Germline CDR1 MNHEY, CDR2 SMNVEV (reference sequence). The CDR3 runs to 15 residues. Losses at the gene ends were 1 base for V and 7 bases for J; bases not matched to a gene: 5. The CDR3 loop is CASSLYGQGAFGYTF. The CDR3 coding sequence is TGTGCCAGCAGTTTATATGGACAGGGGGCTTTTGGCTACACCTTC.

This chain links TRBV27 with TRBJ1-1; D is undetermined. Germline V gene sequence: CDR1 MNHEY, CDR2 SMNVEV (reference sequence). Trimming cost V 0 bases and J 5 bases, with 10 bases left between them. The CDR3 runs 14 residues. For the CDR3, the DNA is TGTGCCAGCAGTTTATCGAAAGCGCCAACTGAAGCTTTCTTT. The encoded protein is CASSLSKAPTEAFF.